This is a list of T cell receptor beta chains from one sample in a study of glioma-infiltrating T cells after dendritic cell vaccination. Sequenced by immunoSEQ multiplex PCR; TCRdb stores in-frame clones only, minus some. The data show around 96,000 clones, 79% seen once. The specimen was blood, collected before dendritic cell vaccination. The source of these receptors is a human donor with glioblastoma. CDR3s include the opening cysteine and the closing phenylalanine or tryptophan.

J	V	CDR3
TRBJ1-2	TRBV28	CATYQGLLYGYTF
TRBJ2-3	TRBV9	CASSVYDSSSTDTQYF
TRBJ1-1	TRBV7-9	CASSYGGTEAFF
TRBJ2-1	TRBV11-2	CASSLLLSNEQFF
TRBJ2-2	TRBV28	CASRSSRELFF
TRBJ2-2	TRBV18	CASSPRGSGTGVTGELFF
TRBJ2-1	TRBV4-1	CASSQRVASGGTNEQFF
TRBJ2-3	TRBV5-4	CASSLVGSTDTQYF
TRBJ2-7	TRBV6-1	CASRARTWGLYEQYF
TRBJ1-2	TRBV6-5	CASSEISRSYGYTF
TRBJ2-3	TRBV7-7	CASGMDWTDTQYF
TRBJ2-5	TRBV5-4	CASSLLPQETQYF
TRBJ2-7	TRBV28	CASGTTYEQYF
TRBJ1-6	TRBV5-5	CASSLAGQPNSPLHF
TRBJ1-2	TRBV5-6	CASTPGDSRSYGYTF
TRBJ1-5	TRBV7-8	CASSLDRNQPQHF